This T cell receptor (beta chain) derives from a study of cytomegalovirus exposure and HLA in healthy donors. The primer mix had 60 Vbeta and 13 Jbeta primers. Data came from immunoSEQ multiplex PCR; TCRdb stores just in-frame clones and leaves some out. Among 160,000 or so clones listed, about four fifths were seen once. For this clone: Antigen unknown.

The CDR3 extends over 11 amino acids. Germline assignment: CDR1 GTSNPN and CDR2 SVGIG (reference sequence). V lost 7 bases, J lost 4 bases, and 8 bases lay in between. Study observations and caveats: The listing of roughly 160 TCR beta chains classed them as cytomegalovirus-associated.

Sequencing input: PBMCs. V usage is TRBV30 and J usage is TRBJ2-4; D is possibly TRBD2 (5 bases). The sequence was collected from a man over 45 in good health and CMV-seropositive. DNA for the CDR3: TGTGCCTTTAGGACTAAAAACATTCAGTACTTC. This gives the protein CAFRTKNIQYF.